One and the same sample provided the 20 T cell receptor beta chains below, sequenced in a study of cytomegalovirus exposure and HLA in healthy donors. The PCR employed 60 Vbeta primers together with 13 Jbeta primers. Sequencing used immunoSEQ multiplex PCR; TCRdb keeps in-frame clones, though not all of them. This sample has roughly 140,000 clones; about 80% occur once, and the top ten carry 5% to 7.5%. The sample taken for sequencing was PBMCs. Receptors were obtained from a woman between 45 and 60 years old in good health and CMV-seropositive.

The chain employs TRBV6-6 and TRBJ2-7; 8 bases fit TRBD1. Germline-derived CDR1 and CDR2 are MNHNY and SVGAGI (reference sequence). This CDR3 spans 14 amino acids. With 7 bases clipped from V and 2 bases from J, the junction kept 7 bases outside the gene matches. CDR3 coding DNA: TGTGCCAGCACCCGGGGACAGGCCGCCTACGAGCAGTACTTC. This sequence encodes CASTRGQAAYEQYF.

The J gene is TRBJ2-7, the V gene TRBV18; 7 positions match TRBD1. The CDR3 totals 14 residues. The ends lost 6 bases at V and 3 bases at J; junction bases unmatched: 8. CDR1 is KGHSH and CDR2 is LQKENI in the germline V gene. CDR3 sequence: CASSPRQGGYEQYF. CDR3 in DNA: TGTGCCAGCTCCCCAAGACAGGGCGGCTACGAGCAGTACTTC.

CDR3 sequence reads: CASSSFREQPQHF. CDR3 nucleotides: TGTGCCAGCAGTTCCTTCAGGGAACAGCCCCAGCATTTT. This sequence joins TRBV6-6 and TRBJ1-5; a weak D match, TRBD1 (5 bases). This CDR3 has 13 amino acids. Deletions cut 4 bases from V and 7 bases from J, with 11 bases between. Germline-derived CDR1 and CDR2 are MNHNY and SVGAGI (reference sequence).

This chain links TRBV7-9 with TRBJ2-3; D is uncertain. The V and J ends lost 2 bases and 1 base respectively, with 7 bases between them. CDR1 SEHNR and CDR2 FQNEAQ come from the germline V gene (reference sequence). This CDR3 region has 14 residues. CDR3 in amino acids: CASSLLSRTDTQYF. The CDR3 DNA reads as TGTGCCAGCAGCTTACTCAGTCGCACAGATACGCAGTATTTT.

This clone showed up just once. The chain is built from TRBV7-2 and TRBJ1-5, with D perhaps TRBD1 (6 bases). The CDR3 length is 14 residues. V lost 5 bases and J 4 bases, leaving 12 bases between the germline ends. Germline-derived CDR1 and CDR2 are SGHTA and FQGNSA. This CDR3 reads CASSVGQTNQPQHF. The CDR3 region has the DNA TGTGCCAGCAGCGTCGGACAGACAAATCAGCCCCAGCATTTT.

The chain links TRBV7-2 to TRBJ1-2; D not resolved. CDR1 and CDR2 (germline): SGHTA, FQGNSA. The CDR3 sequence is 15 residues long. Trimming left V 5 bases short and J 2 bases short, with 15 bases between. The CDR3 region has the DNA TGTGCCAGCAGCCCAAATGGGCGACGGAACTATGGCTACACCTTC. Translating it yields CASSPNGRRNYGYTF.

This clone was recorded a few times. The sample contains more than one DNA sequence encoding this CDR3. The rearrangement joins TRBV27 to TRBJ1-1; perhaps TRBD1 as D (5 bases). The CDR3 consists of 11 residues. CDR1 and CDR2 (germline): MNHEY, SMNVEV (reference sequence). The V gene lost 6 bases and the J gene lost 5 bases, with 7 bases spanning the gap. CDR3 protein: CASSRGTEAFF. The CDR3 DNA reads as TGTGCCAGCAGCCGGGGGACTGAAGCTTTCTTT.

This clone turned up a few times. The chain employs TRBV18 and TRBJ2-7, with D perhaps matching TRBD1 (6 bases). CDR1 KGHSH and CDR2 LQKENI come from the germline V gene. V was shortened by 2 bases and J by 2 bases, with 13 bases between the two germline ends. This CDR3 is built from 15 residues. The CDR3 reads CASSPTQGGTYEQYF. The CDR3 DNA is TGTGCCAGCTCACCAACACAGGGTGGCACCTACGAGCAGTACTTC.

The gene calls are TRBV2 and TRBJ2-5; 7 bases agree with TRBD1. Germline V gives CDR1 SNHLY, CDR2 FYNNEI. Germline trimming cut 3 bases from V and 0 bases from J; bases unmatched to any gene: 1. This CDR3 has 14 amino acids. CDR3: CASSETGNQETQYF. The DNA for the CDR3 is TGTGCCAGCAGTGAGACAGGGAACCAAGAGACCCAGTACTTC.

V is TRBV6-6 and J is TRBJ1-2; 7 positions agree with TRBD1. In germline, CDR1 is MNHNY, CDR2 SVGAGI (reference sequence). This CDR3 is built from 12 residues. Trimming took 6 bases from V and 7 from J; bases not matched to a gene: 5. CDR3 residues: CASSGQVGGYTF. Written as DNA, the CDR3 is TGTGCCAGCAGCGGACAGGTCGGTGGCTACACCTTC.

The sample holds a few counts of this clone. This rearrangement joins TRBV7-2 to TRBJ2-1; perhaps TRBD2 as D (6 bases). The V gene's germline CDR1 is SGHTA and CDR2 FQGNSA. V was clipped by 2 bases and J by 8 bases, with 19 bases between them. The CDR3 consists of 16 residues. CDR3 coding DNA: TGTGCCAGCAGCTTAAACAAGCGGGTTACGGGCTATGAGCAGTTCTTC. This codes for CASSLNKRVTGYEQFF. The entire variable domain, with the rest obtained from reference TRBV7-2 and TRBJ2-1, is as follows: GAGVSQSPSNKVTEKGKDVELRCDPISGHTALYWYRQSLGQGLEFLIYFQGNSAPDKSGLPSDRFSAERTGGSVSTLTIQRTQQEDSAVYLCASSLNKRVTGYEQFFGPGTRLTVL.

The rearrangement uses TRBV10-3 and TRBJ1-2; TRBD1 agrees at 7 bases. J gave up 1 base and V 3 bases, and 8 bases lay outside the gene matches. Germline V gene data show CDR1 as ENHRY and CDR2 as SYGVKD. The CDR3 consists of 16 residues. CDR3 sequence: CAISERRQGFNYGYTF. CDR3 coding DNA: TGTGCCATCAGTGAACGGAGACAGGGATTTAACTATGGCTACACCTTC.

This chain joins TRBV27 and TRBJ1-6, with D tentatively TRBD1 (5 bases). This CDR3 is 15 amino acids long. Per the germline V gene, CDR1 is MNHEY and CDR2 is SMNVEV (reference sequence). V gave up 5 bases and J gave up 1 base, with 9 bases separating them. CDR3 protein: CASSRGDSYNSPLHF. CDR3 in DNA: TGTGCCAGCAGTCGGGGGGATTCCTATAATTCACCCCTCCACTTT.

The V gene is TRBV6-5, the J gene TRBJ1-4; D remains unclear. CDR1 and CDR2 from the germline V gene are MNHEY and SVGAGI. There are 16 residues in the CDR3. V was cut by 0 bases and J by 3 bases, with 11 bases left in between. The CDR3 region has the DNA TGTGCCAGCAGTTACTCGTGGATCGGGGCTAATGAAAAACTGTTTTTT. Amino acid sequence: CASSYSWIGANEKLFF.

The chain combines TRBV15 with TRBJ2-1, with TRBD2 identical over 14 bases. This CDR3 contains 14 residues. The germline V gene encodes CDR1 LNHNV and CDR2 YYDKDF (reference sequence). Trimming at V came to 8 bases and at J to 5 bases, leaving 2 bases not matched to a gene. CDR3 loop: CATEGLAGDNEQFF. The CDR3 nucleotides are TGTGCCACCGAGGGACTAGCGGGGGACAATGAGCAGTTCTTC.

This chain connects TRBV5-4 to TRBJ2-3; tentatively, D is TRBD2 (6 bases). The CDR3 sequence is 15 residues long. In germline, CDR1 is SGHNT, CDR2 YYREEE (reference sequence). The V gene lost 4 bases and the J gene lost 7 bases, with 19 bases spanning the gap. CDR3 sequence reads: CASSPEGLLGNTQYF. CDR3 in DNA: TGTGCCAGCAGCCCGGAGGGCCTCCTGGGAAATACGCAGTATTTT.

This clone occurred once. The chain combines TRBV30 with TRBJ2-7; D may be TRBD1 (6 bases). Germline V lookup: CDR1 GTSNPN, CDR2 SVGIG (reference sequence). Between the trimmed V and J ends, which lost 0 bases and 7 bases, there was a span of 13 bases. This CDR3 contains 13 residues. CDR3 bases: TGTGCCTGGAGTGTGGACAGTCCTGGGGAGCAGTACTTC. This translates into CAWSVDSPGEQYF.

This clone is a singleton in its sample. V is TRBV15 and J is TRBJ2-1; D possibly corresponds to TRBD2 (7 bases). Trimming removed 1 base at V and 3 bases at J, with 10 bases between. The CDR3 is 15 amino acids. Germline CDR1 and CDR2: LNHNV and YYDKDF (reference sequence). CDR3 loop: CATSRAGGSYNEQFF. In DNA, the CDR3 is TGTGCCACCAGCAGAGCGGGGGGCAGCTACAATGAGCAGTTCTTC.

This clone is a singleton in its sample. The chain is built from TRBV19 and TRBJ1-2, with D possibly TRBD1 on 6 matching bases. CDR3 length equals 16 residues. V shed 6 bases and J shed 8 bases, with 25 bases lying between them. The germline V gene encodes CDR1 LNHDA and CDR2 SQIVND (reference sequence). CDR3 sequence reads: CASSPGRDTPGRGYTF. CDR3 DNA sequence: TGTGCCAGTAGCCCCGGTCGGGACACTCCTGGGAGAGGCTACACCTTC.

The chain recombines TRBV5-1 with TRBJ2-7, with TRBD1 identical over 9 bases. The length of the CDR3 is 15 residues. Germline V lookup: CDR1 SGHRS, CDR2 YFSETQ. Trimming took 3 bases from V and 4 from J; bases not matched to a gene: 8. This chain's CDR3 is CASSWGDRATYEQYF. The CDR3 DNA follows: TGCGCCAGCAGCTGGGGGGACAGGGCTACTTACGAGCAGTACTTC.